These 16 T cell receptor beta chains share one sample of origin, sequenced in a study of CD8 T cells in Susac syndrome. An input of roughly 0.45 to 1 ug of RNA was subjected to reverse transcription using random hexamers. TCRdb independently ran MiXCR on the immunoSEQ multiplex PCR reads; one entry per CDR3 protein. The data hold more than 150,000 distinct CDR3 sequences, with approximately 95% observed a single time. Sequences were obtained from CD4+ T cells from PBMCs. These receptors came from a human donor with Susac syndrome.

This clonotype was recorded only once. The V call is TRBV3-1, the J call TRBJ2-3; D not certain. The V end lost 4 bases, the J end lost 1 base, and 9 bases lay between the germline ends. Per germline, CDR1 LGHDT and CDR2 YNNKEL (reference sequence). This CDR3 contains 14 residues. CDR3 loop: CASSPVLGTDTQYF. CDR3 nucleotides: TGTGCCAGCAGCCCGGTTCTGGGCACAGATACGCAGTATTTT.

CDR3 DNA: TGTGCCAGCAGTTTACCCCCCGGGCACAATGAGCAGTTCTTC. Translated, it gives CASSLPPGHNEQFF. The rearrangement joins TRBV12-3 or TRBV12-4 to TRBJ2-1, with unresolved D. Trimming removed 2 bases from V and 5 bases from J, with 10 bases in between. The CDR3 has 14 amino acids.

The chain is built from TRBV18 and TRBJ1-2, with D perhaps TRBD1 (5 bases). Looked up from germline, CDR1 is KGHSH and CDR2 is LQKENI. V was trimmed by 3 bases and J by 0 bases, leaving 14 bases between them. This CDR3 region has 16 residues. In DNA, the CDR3 is TGTGCCAGCTCACCGTCGACAGTCCCTCCTAACTATGGCTACACCTTC. It yields the protein CASSPSTVPPNYGYTF.

The chain couples TRBV5-1 to TRBJ2-5; the D gene is possibly TRBD1 (5 bases). Germline V gene sequence: CDR1 SGHRS, CDR2 YFSETQ. The CDR3 runs to 13 residues. Trimming stripped 1 base from V and 5 bases from J, with 9 bases between. CDR3 sequence reads: CASSLSGAETQYF. DNA for the CDR3: TGCGCCAGCAGCTTGAGTGGGGCGGAGACCCAGTACTTC. Full variable domain (rest looked up from reference TRBV5-1 and TRBJ2-5): KAGVTQTPRYLIKTRGQQVTLSCSPISGHRSVSWYQQTPGQGLQFLFEYFSETQRNKGNFPGRFSGRQFSNSRSEMNVSTLELGDSALYLCASSLSGAETQYFGPGTRLLVL.

The chain uses TRBV4-2 and TRBJ2-2; D remains ambiguous. Per the germline V gene, CDR1 is LGHNA and CDR2 is YNFKEQ. V was trimmed by 0 bases and J by 1 base, leaving 3 bases between them. The CDR3 length is 14 residues. DNA for the CDR3: TGTGCCAGCAGCCAAGATCGGAACACCGGGGAGCTGTTTTTT. Its protein is CASSQDRNTGELFF.

This rearrangement joins TRBV20-1 to TRBJ1-5; TRBD1 is a possible D gene (5 bases). Germline assignment: CDR1 DFQATT and CDR2 SNEGSKA (reference sequence). V lost 5 bases to trimming and J lost 4 bases, with 12 bases between them. There are 13 residues in the CDR3. For the CDR3, the DNA is TGCAGTGCTTCAGGGATAGGGAATCAGCCCCAGCATTTT. This sequence encodes CSASGIGNQPQHF.

The chain recombines TRBV4-3 with TRBJ2-7, with TRBD2 as a possible D gene (6 bases). The CDR3 spans 13 residues. CDR1 LGHNA and CDR2 YSLEER come from the germline V gene. The V end was cut by 4 bases, the J end by 3 bases, with 10 bases between. This CDR3 is CASSPGTLYEQYF. CDR3 coding DNA: TGCGCCAGCAGCCCCGGGACTCTCTACGAGCAGTACTTC.

The rearrangement joins TRBV18 to TRBJ2-7; D is possibly TRBD2 (5 bases). CDR1 is KGHSH, CDR2 LQKENI, per germline. V was shortened by 3 bases and J by 10 bases, with 19 bases between the two germline ends. The CDR3 runs 14 residues. The DNA for the CDR3 is TGTGCCAGCTCACCGAACAGTCGTGAGGGTGTCCAGTACTTC. Amino acids: CASSPNSREGVQYF.

J is TRBJ2-2 and V is TRBV14; 8 nucleotides match TRBD1. This CDR3 is 17 amino acids long. Germline loops: CDR1 SGHDN, CDR2 FVKESK. V trimming: 2 bases; J trimming: 2 bases; junction bases outside the gene matches: 7. CDR3 protein: CASSQLPGQANTGELFF. CDR3 in DNA: TGTGCCAGCAGCCAACTCCCGGGACAGGCTAACACCGGGGAGCTGTTTTTT.

The chain employs TRBV20-1 and TRBJ2-5; TRBD2 agrees at 7 bases. The germline V gene has CDR1 DFQATT and CDR2 SNEGSKA (reference sequence). V lost 0 bases, J lost 0 bases, and 4 bases stayed unmatched. The CDR3 extends over 15 amino acids. As DNA, the CDR3 is TGCAGTGCTAGAGATCGTGGGGGGGACCAAGAGACCCAGTACTTC. Residues: CSARDRGGDQETQYF.

This chain links TRBV20-1 with TRBJ1-4; D gene ambiguous. The CDR3 totals 13 residues. Trimming took off 6 bases at V and 0 bases at J, with 8 bases between the two ends. The germline V gene encodes CDR1 DFQATT and CDR2 SNEGSKA (reference sequence). The CDR3 protein is CSASETTNEKLFF. The DNA of the CDR3 is TGCAGTGCATCGGAAACAACTAATGAAAAACTGTTTTTT.

The gene calls are TRBV30 and TRBJ1-4, with a weak D call TRBD1 (5 bases). The CDR3 length is 14 residues. Between the trimmed V and J ends, which lost 3 bases and 7 bases, there was a span of 15 bases. Germline V gene sequence: CDR1 GTSNPN, CDR2 SVGIG (reference sequence). This CDR3 is CAWRGGGRGEKLFF. As DNA, the CDR3 is TGTGCCTGGAGAGGAGGAGGGAGGGGTGAAAAACTGTTTTTT.

This chain joins TRBV29-1 and TRBJ2-1; the D gene is possibly TRBD1 (6 bases). CDR3 length: 15 amino acids. Trimming shortened V by 2 bases and J by 5 bases, and 16 bases separated the two germline ends. Germline loops: CDR1 SQVTM, CDR2 ANQGSEA. CDR3 DNA sequence: TGCAGCGTTGAATGGGGGCGCATCCCCCACAATGAGCAGTTCTTC. Translated: CSVEWGRIPHNEQFF.

V gene TRBV20-1 combines with J gene TRBJ2-7; TRBD1 matches at 7 bases. Germline V lookup: CDR1 DFQATT, CDR2 SNEGSKA (reference sequence). V trimming: 6 bases; J trimming: 2 bases; junction bases outside the gene matches: 7. This CDR3 has 13 residues. The CDR3 protein is CSALTGSTYEQYF. Written as DNA, the CDR3 is TGCAGTGCCTTGACAGGGTCAACCTACGAGCAGTACTTC.

V gene TRBV19 combines with J gene TRBJ1-5; no clear D. Germline V gives CDR1 LNHDA, CDR2 SQIVND (reference sequence). The germline V and J ends were trimmed by 5 bases and 6 bases, with 17 bases remaining between them. The CDR3 length is 15 residues. The CDR3 nucleotides are TGTGCCAGTAGTCACATCGGGCGAGTGAGTCAGCCCCAGCATTTT. Translated, it gives CASSHIGRVSQPQHF.

This sequence joins TRBV18 and TRBJ1-1, with D possibly being TRBD1 (5 bases). Trimming shortened V by 8 bases and J by 1 base, and 8 bases separated the two germline ends. Germline V gene data show CDR1 as KGHSH and CDR2 as LQKENI. This CDR3 contains 12 residues. The CDR3 DNA reads as TGTGCCAGCCAAACAGGGAACACTGAAGCTTTCTTT. Its translation: CASQTGNTEAFF.